Shown below are 24 T cell receptor beta chains from a single sample sequenced in a study of cytomegalovirus exposure and HLA in healthy donors. The PCR contained 60 Vbeta and 13 Jbeta primers. The assay was immunoSEQ multiplex PCR, and TCRdb's table has in-frame clones only and misses some. This table has 120,000 to 150,000 clones, approximately 86% appearing once. Material: PBMCs. These receptors were taken from a woman aged 40 to 50 in good health and CMV-seronegative.

V and J are TRBV5-4 and TRBJ2-2; 9 bases align to TRBD1. Losses at the gene ends were 3 bases for V and 4 bases for J; bases not matched to a gene: 10. Per the germline V gene, CDR1 is SGHNT and CDR2 is YYREEE (reference sequence). This CDR3 region has 17 residues. In DNA form, the CDR3 reads TGTGCCAGCAGCTCGGGGTGGGACAGGGCGCGCACCGGGGAGCTGTTTTTT. This translates into CASSSGWDRARTGELFF.

The gene calls are TRBV4-1 and TRBJ2-1; a possible D gene is TRBD2 (5 bases). With 7 bases removed from V and 7 bases from J, the gap between germline ends came to 20 bases. Germline-derived CDR1 and CDR2 are MGHRA and YSYEKL. The CDR3 sequence is 15 residues long. This chain's CDR3 is CASTPSGSVGNEQFF. Here the CDR3 DNA reads TGCGCCAGCACCCCCAGTGGGAGTGTAGGGAATGAGCAGTTCTTC.

This chain connects TRBV28 to TRBJ1-2, with D perhaps TRBD1 (5 bases). This CDR3 is built from 16 residues. Trimming stripped 2 bases from V and 0 bases from J, with 13 bases between. Germline loops: CDR1 MDHEN, CDR2 SYDVKM. For the CDR3, the DNA is TGTGCCAGCAGTTTAACTTGGGGGGATACTAACTATGGCTACACCTTC. Its protein is CASSLTWGDTNYGYTF.

The J gene is TRBJ2-1, the V gene TRBV11-2; perhaps TRBD1 as D (6 bases). Per germline, CDR1 SGHAT and CDR2 FQNNGV. V lost 5 bases, J lost 2 bases, and 16 bases lay in between. The CDR3 consists of 16 residues. The DNA for the CDR3 is TGTGCCAGCAGCCGATCTGGACAGATTGCCTACAATGAGCAGTTCTTC. As protein: CASSRSGQIAYNEQFF.

The gene calls are TRBV5-1 and TRBJ2-2; no clear D gene. In germline, CDR1 is SGHRS, CDR2 YFSETQ. V was cut by 4 bases and J by 1 base, with 8 bases left in between. The CDR3 is 14 amino acids. CDR3 loop: CASSHDMNTGELFF. Written as DNA, the CDR3 is TGCGCCAGCAGCCACGACATGAACACCGGGGAGCTGTTTTTT.

V usage is TRBV6-5 and J usage is TRBJ2-7, with 7 bases that match TRBD2. CDR1 and CDR2 (germline): MNHEY, SVGAGI. The CDR3 length is 15 residues. Trimming cost V 2 bases and J 0 bases; bases outside gene matches: 4. The CDR3 DNA reads as TGTGCCAGCAGTTACCCTAGCGGTAGCTCCTACGAGCAGTACTTC. Its translation is CASSYPSGSSYEQYF.

This chain uses TRBV6-5 with TRBJ2-1, with 7 bases identical to TRBD2. J lost 8 bases, V lost 6 bases, and 10 bases had no gene match. In germline, CDR1 is MNHEY, CDR2 SVGAGI. This CDR3 has 14 residues. CDR3 coding DNA: TGTGCCAGCAGGCGGGAGCAATCCCAATATGAGCAGTTCTTC. It translates to CASRREQSQYEQFF.

In this sample, this clone turned up a few times. This chain joins TRBV28 and TRBJ2-7; TRBD2 might be the D (5 bases). The germline V and J ends were trimmed by 1 base and 9 bases, with 16 bases remaining between them. The CDR3 consists of 14 residues. Germline CDR1 and CDR2: MDHEN and SYDVKM. CDR3 loop: CASSLLGTEEGQYF. As DNA, the CDR3 is TGTGCCAGCAGTTTATTGGGAACAGAAGAGGGGCAGTACTTC.

The rearrangement links TRBV12-2 to TRBJ2-7; the D segment call TRBD2 is taken from the table without a DNA check. TRBV12-2 is described as a pseudogene. The CDR3 spans 17 residues. In DNA, the CDR3 is TGTGCAAGTCGTTTTCAAAGGACTCCCCCAGACCGATACGAGCAGTACTTC. This encodes CASRFQRTPPDRYEQYF.

The chain links TRBV15 to TRBJ2-5; D unclear. The CDR3 extends over 15 amino acids. Trimming cost V 5 bases and J 4 bases, with 17 bases left between them. Per the germline V gene, CDR1 is LNHNV and CDR2 is YYDKDF (reference sequence). CDR3 sequence (DNA): TGTGCCACCAGCGCCCTTAAAAGACTCGGAGAGACCCAGTACTTC. This encodes CATSALKRLGETQYF.

This clone occurred once. The V gene is TRBV7-2, the J gene TRBJ2-4; 9 bases agree with TRBD1. CDR1 and CDR2 from the germline V gene are SGHTA and FQGNSA. This CDR3 region has 15 residues. Trimming at V came to 1 base and at J to 6 bases, leaving 4 bases not matched to a gene. The CDR3 here is CASSLVGQGRNIQYF. CDR3 DNA: TGTGCCAGCAGCTTAGTGGGACAGGGCCGAAACATTCAGTACTTC.

V usage is TRBV5-1 and J usage is TRBJ2-3; tentative D call: TRBD1 (5 bases). This CDR3 contains 15 residues. The V end was cut by 2 bases, the J end by 2 bases, with 12 bases between. Germline V CDR1 and CDR2: SGHRS, YFSETQ. The CDR3 loop reads CASSFEPGNTDTQYF. The DNA of the CDR3 is TGCGCCAGCAGCTTTGAACCAGGGAACACAGATACGCAGTATTTT.

The chain uses TRBV5-1 and TRBJ1-5; a possible D gene is TRBD1 (6 bases). CDR1 and CDR2 from the germline V gene are SGHRS and YFSETQ. The CDR3 has 16 residues. V lost 4 bases and J 1 base, leaving 15 bases between the germline ends. The CDR3 protein is CASSRQAGESNQPQHF. The DNA for the CDR3 is TGCGCCAGCAGCCGCCAGGCAGGGGAAAGCAATCAGCCCCAGCATTTT.

The V gene is TRBV18, the J gene TRBJ2-5; D unresolved. The DNA end is a closer match to TRBJ2-7, so the J assignment may be wrong. From germline, CDR1 is KGHSH and CDR2 LQKENI. The CDR3 spans 13 residues. The CDR3 region has the DNA TGTGCCAGCTCACCGACTTCAGACTACGAGCAGTACTTC. Its protein product is CASSPTSDYEQYF.

The J gene is TRBJ2-7, the V gene TRBV7-6, with 8 bases lining up with TRBD2. The CDR3 is made up of 15 amino acids. Germline CDR1 is SGHVS and CDR2 is FNYEAQ. With V trimmed by 5 bases and J by 6 bases, 12 bases remained unmatched. CDR3 DNA sequence: TGTGCCAGCAGCGATCGGGGCGCGGGAGGTCGCGAGCAGTACTTC. This sequence encodes CASSDRGAGGREQYF.

The rearrangement links TRBV11-2 to TRBJ1-6, with TRBD1 as a possible D gene (5 bases). The CDR3 has 10 amino acids. Germline V gene lookup returns CDR1 SGHAT and CDR2 FQNNGV. In DNA form, the CDR3 reads TGTGGACAGTATAATTCACCCCTCCACTTT. It yields the protein CGQYNSPLHF.

The V gene is TRBV28, the J gene TRBJ2-5; D is possibly TRBD1 (6 bases). Trimming left V 6 bases short and J 2 bases short, with 13 bases between. The CDR3 covers 14 residues. Germline CDR1 reads MDHEN; CDR2 reads SYDVKM. CDR3 coding DNA: TGTGCCAGCAGGGACAGTCGGGCACAAGAGACCCAGTACTTC. Its protein product is CASRDSRAQETQYF.

This sequence joins TRBV28 and TRBJ2-1, with unresolved D. The CDR3 length is 13 residues. Germline CDR1 and CDR2: MDHEN and SYDVKM. Trimming took off 7 bases at V and 9 bases at J, with 16 bases between the two ends. The CDR3 sequence: CASIQPDGGEQFF. CDR3 DNA: TGTGCCAGCATCCAGCCAGACGGCGGTGAGCAGTTCTTC.

The chain joins TRBV28 to TRBJ1-1; the D gene is possibly TRBD1 (6 bases). V was pared by 5 bases and J by 5 bases, with 6 bases between. Looked up from germline, CDR1 is MDHEN and CDR2 is SYDVKM. The length of the CDR3 is 11 residues. Here the CDR3 reads CASSRGTEAFF. The CDR3 DNA sequence: TGTGCCAGCAGTAGGGGGACTGAAGCTTTCTTT.

This sequence joins TRBV5-1 and TRBJ2-1, with 9 bases fitting TRBD1. This CDR3 is built from 15 residues. The germline V gene has CDR1 SGHRS and CDR2 YFSETQ. With V trimmed by 4 bases and J by 6 bases, 8 bases remained unmatched. CDR3 sequence: CASSRGTGFFNEQFF. In DNA, the CDR3 is TGCGCCAGCAGCCGCGGGACAGGGTTTTTCAATGAGCAGTTCTTC. The full variable domain, rest sourced from reference TRBV5-1 and TRBJ2-1, is KAGVTQTPRYLIKTRGQQVTLSCSPISGHRSVSWYQQTPGQGLQFLFEYFSETQRNKGNFPGRFSGRQFSNSRSEMNVSTLELGDSALYLCASSRGTGFFNEQFFGPGTRLTVL.

For this clone: A junction boundary mismatches the germline segment, possibly from a read error. The gene calls are TRBV7-7 and TRBJ2-2, with D possibly being TRBD1 (6 bases). Germline V gene lookup returns CDR1 SSHAT and CDR2 FNYEAQ (reference sequence). The CDR3 extends over 15 amino acids. CDR3 protein: CASTDLTGNTGELFF. For the CDR3, the DNA is TGTGCTAGCACCGACCTGACAGGAAACACCGGGGAGCTGTTTTTT.

J is TRBJ2-7 and V is TRBV5-8, with a weak D call TRBD1 (5 bases). CDR3 length: 14 residues. The V gene's germline CDR1 is SGHTS and CDR2 YDEGEE. V was trimmed by 0 bases and J by 3 bases, leaving 10 bases between them. CDR3 sequence (DNA): TGTGCCAGCAGCTTGGCAGGGCCCCTCTACGAGCAGTACTTC. Amino acids: CASSLAGPLYEQYF.

This chain joins TRBV6-5 and TRBJ2-2, with a tentative D call TRBD2 (5 bases). The V gene's germline CDR1 is MNHEY and CDR2 SVGAGI. Deletions cut 5 bases from V and 4 bases from J, with 5 bases between. The CDR3 is 12 amino acids. CDR3 residues: CASSEGTGELFF. CDR3 coding DNA: TGTGCCAGCAGTGAGGGCACCGGGGAGCTGTTTTTT.

The V gene is TRBV6-1, the J gene TRBJ2-5; possibly TRBD1 for D (6 bases). Per the germline V gene, CDR1 is MNHNS and CDR2 is SASEGT. The V and J ends lost 0 bases and 4 bases respectively, with 9 bases between them. The CDR3 totals 14 residues. The CDR3 here is CASSEAVRGETQYF. DNA of the CDR3: TGTGCCAGCAGTGAAGCGGTCAGGGGAGAGACCCAGTACTTC.